Sequencing of this TCR beta chain was carried out in a study of response to subunit inactivated influenza vaccine. The length of the CDR3 is 14 residues. Germline V gives CDR1 SGHRS, CDR2 YFSETQ. Trimming cost V 2 bases and J 15 bases; bases outside gene matches: 7. TCRdb re-called the RT-PCR reads through MiXCR, storing one row per CDR3 protein. The data hold some 550,000 distinct CDR3 sequences, with roughly 25% observed a single time. These data also formed part of another study, on T cells expressing NK-cell markers. That study reports: A 5'RACE template switching approach incorporating UMIs was used to make TCR beta cDNA. Sorted CD3+CD56-NKG2C+, CD3+CD56+NKG2C+ and CD3+CD56+NKG2C- T cells supplied the TCR beta repertoires. Several experiments added an anti-gamma-delta TCR antibody to sort only alpha-beta TCR T cells. Several donors' CD3+CD56-NKG2C+ cells were dominated by the same clonotypes.

This receptor was taken from a man aged 45-65 years who received an inactivated influenza vaccine. The chain recombines TRBV5-1 with TRBJ2-1; 14 bases map to TRBD2. Sequenced material: CD4+ T cells sorted from PBMCs, taken approximately 12 days after vaccination. The CDR3 DNA is TGCGCCAGCAGCTTAATGGGACTAGCGGGAGAGTGGTTCTTC. Encoded protein: CASSLMGLAGEWFF.